These 14 T cell receptor beta chains were sequenced from one sample in a study of T cell changes during pregnancy in multiple sclerosis. Sequencing was performed with immunoSEQ multiplex PCR; in TCRdb, only in-frame clones are kept and a portion is missing. The sample lists approximately 46,000 clones, roughly nine tenths occurring once. The sample in question was CD4+ T cells from peripheral blood mononuclear cells, obtained after pregnancy. These receptor sequences come from a female donor with multiple sclerosis, enrolled in a pregnancy study.

The chain has TRBV6-5 and TRBJ1-2, with unresolved D. Trimming removed 9 bases at V and 8 bases at J, with 13 bases between. CDR1 is MNHEY and CDR2 is SVGAGI in the germline V gene. This CDR3 spans 11 amino acids. The CDR3 loop reads CASTSKQGYTF. The DNA of the CDR3 is TGTGCCAGTACATCCAAACAGGGCTACACCTTC.

Written as DNA, the CDR3 is TGTGCCAGCAACCCACTCGGGGGAAGCAATCAGCCCCAGCATTTT. Amino acids: CASNPLGGSNQPQHF. The V call is TRBV6-5, the J call TRBJ1-5, with D perhaps matching TRBD1 (5 bases). V lost 7 bases, J lost 1 base, and 14 bases lay in between. The CDR3 has 15 residues. From germline, CDR1 is MNHEY and CDR2 SVGAGI.

This chain connects TRBV6-5 to TRBJ1-4; D possibly corresponds to TRBD1 (5 bases). Trimming removed 4 bases from V and 7 bases from J, with 13 bases in between. CDR3 size: 14 residues. The germline V gene has CDR1 MNHEY and CDR2 SVGAGI. The CDR3 nucleotides are TGTGCCAGCAGTTCAGGGCTTGGAGTTGAAAAACTGTTTTTT. Its protein product is CASSSGLGVEKLFF.

The chain couples TRBV14 to TRBJ2-7; 9 positions match TRBD1. Germline V gene lookup returns CDR1 SGHDN and CDR2 FVKESK. The CDR3 covers 13 residues. V was pared by 4 bases and J by 3 bases, with 1 base of the junction left unmatched. The chain's CDR3 is CASSLDRGYEQYF. CDR3 DNA sequence: TGTGCCAGCAGCCTGGACAGGGGCTACGAGCAGTACTTC.

The rearrangement uses TRBV7-9 and TRBJ2-7; possibly TRBD2 for D (5 bases). This CDR3 contains 15 residues. Trimming pared 2 bases from V and 5 bases from J, leaving 16 bases between. Germline assignment: CDR1 SEHNR and CDR2 FQNEAQ (reference sequence). The CDR3 here is CASSLMDGLQDEQYF. The DNA of the CDR3 is TGTGCCAGCAGCTTAATGGACGGACTCCAAGACGAGCAGTACTTC.

J is TRBJ2-3 and V is TRBV4-2; 8 bases align to TRBD2. Germline assignment: CDR1 LGHNA and CDR2 YNFKEQ. The CDR3 consists of 17 residues. V dropped 1 base and J dropped 3; count of bases not matched to a gene: 9. The CDR3 coding sequence is TGTGCCAGCAGCCAAGGTGAGAGCGGGGGAGCAACAGATACGCAGTATTTT. Protein product: CASSQGESGGATDTQYF.

The rearrangement joins TRBV28 to TRBJ1-4; 7 bases line up with TRBD1. CDR1 is MDHEN and CDR2 is SYDVKM in the germline V gene. After removal of 7 bases from V and 4 bases from J, the junction contained 6 bases not matched to a gene. The CDR3 totals 14 residues. CDR3 DNA: TGTGCCAGCAAGACCGGGACAGTTAATGAAAAACTGTTTTTT. As protein: CASKTGTVNEKLFF. The entire variable domain, with the rest obtained from reference TRBV28 and TRBJ1-4, is as follows: DVKVTQSSRYLVKRTGEKVFLECVQDMDHENMFWYRQDPGLGLRLIYFSYDVKMKEKGDIPEGYSVSREKKERFSLILESASTNQTSMYLCASKTGTVNEKLFFGSGTQLSVL.

The chain couples TRBV28 to TRBJ2-1; 13 bases are a match to TRBD2. The germline CDR1 and CDR2 sequences are MDHEN and SYDVKM. J was trimmed by 7 bases and V by 4 bases; bases with no gene match: 13. CDR3 size: 18 residues. The CDR3: CASSSYPTGTSGENEQFF. Here the CDR3 DNA reads TGTGCCAGCAGTTCCTACCCGACCGGGACTAGCGGGGAGAATGAGCAGTTCTTC.

The chain joins TRBV10-1 to TRBJ2-7, with D possibly being TRBD1 (6 bases). Between the trimmed V and J ends, which lost 4 bases and 5 bases, there was a span of 21 bases. The CDR3 is 16 amino acids. CDR1 and CDR2 (germline): WNHNN, SYGVQD (reference sequence). CDR3 region: CASSATGEYELDEQYF. As DNA, the CDR3 is TGCGCCAGCAGTGCGACAGGAGAGTACGAATTAGACGAGCAGTACTTC.

The chain carries TRBV19 and TRBJ1-1; D remains ambiguous. V was trimmed by 7 bases and J by 1 base, leaving 19 bases between them. The CDR3 spans 16 residues. The germline V gene has CDR1 LNHDA and CDR2 SQIVND (reference sequence). The DNA for the CDR3 is TGTGCCAGTACCTTGTCTTCGACACTCGGGAACACTGAAGCTTTCTTT. As protein: CASTLSSTLGNTEAFF.

The rearrangement uses TRBV12-5 and TRBJ1-3, with D unclear. Trimming left V 6 bases short and J 4 bases short, with 7 bases between. The CDR3 runs to 12 residues. Germline lookup yields CDR1 LGHNT and CDR2 FRNRAP. This chain's CDR3 is CASGSEGNTIYF. CDR3 in DNA: TGTGCTAGTGGCTCCGAGGGAAACACCATATATTTT.

The V and J genes are TRBV28 and TRBJ1-4; D unclear. Germline V gene data show CDR1 as MDHEN and CDR2 as SYDVKM. V was shortened by 4 bases and J by 8 bases, with 2 bases between the two germline ends. The length of the CDR3 is 10 residues. The CDR3 here is CASSSEKLFF. CDR3 nucleotides: TGTGCCAGCAGTTCAGAAAAACTGTTTTTT.

V usage is TRBV28 and J usage is TRBJ1-5; 8 bases fit TRBD1. V lost 4 bases to trimming and J lost 7 bases; unmatched junction nucleotides: 6. The CDR3 sequence is 14 residues long. Germline CDR1 reads MDHEN; CDR2 reads SYDVKM. The CDR3, as DNA: TGTGCCAGCAGTTCTGGACAGGGTAGCCAGCCCCAGCATTTT. Encoded protein: CASSSGQGSQPQHF. The full variable domain, in which reference TRBV28 and TRBJ1-5 provide the parts outside the CDR3, is DVKVTQSSRYLVKRTGEKVFLECVQDMDHENMFWYRQDPGLGLRLIYFSYDVKMKEKGDIPEGYSVSREKKERFSLILESASTNQTSMYLCASSSGQGSQPQHFGDGTRLSIL.

V gene TRBV6-6 combines with J gene TRBJ2-7, with TRBD2 as a possible D gene (6 bases). Deletions cut 6 bases from V and 9 bases from J, with 18 bases between. CDR1 is MNHNY, CDR2 SVGAGI, per germline (reference sequence). This CDR3 spans 13 amino acids. The CDR3 region has the DNA TGTGCCAGCAGCCCCCGGGGAGGCGGTGTGCAGTACTTC. It is translated as CASSPRGGGVQYF.